A single sample is the source of the 5 T cell receptor beta chains below, sequenced in a study of spatial heterogeneity in lung cancer. Time point in this sample: sample taken at primary tumor resection. Each CDR3 protein is one row after TCRdb ran MiXCR on the 5' RACE reads. The table lists 40,000 to 55,000 distinct CDR3 sequences, about 6.8% of them singletons, with around 43% in the top ten. Sequenced here: PBMCs, sampled at surgery. All receptors derive from a female donor with early-stage non-small cell lung cancer.

This clonotype occurred many times. The V call is TRBV12-3 or TRBV12-4, the J call TRBJ2-7; D remains unclear. The CDR3 length is 11 residues. Trimming removed 3 bases from V and 10 bases from J, with 10 bases in between. The CDR3 DNA follows: TGTGCCAGCAGTTTTGGCTCCGGCCAGTACTTC. This encodes CASSFGSGQYF.

A few counts support this clonotype. The chain links TRBV3-1 to TRBJ2-1, with 10 bases fitting TRBD1. In germline, CDR1 is LGHDT, CDR2 YNNKEL (reference sequence). The V gene end was trimmed by 0 bases and the J gene end by 15 bases; junction bases not matched to a gene: 5. The CDR3 runs 13 residues. CDR3 sequence: CASSQDRTGGRFF. The CDR3, as DNA: TGTGCCAGCAGCCAAGATAGGACAGGGGGACGGTTCTTC.

In the case of this clonotype: Just one base apart from a much larger clone, this may be a read error. The chain recombines TRBV5-1 with TRBJ2-5; D might be TRBD1 (5 bases). CDR3 size: 15 residues. Germline CDR1 and CDR2: SGHRS and YFSETQ. Trimming pared 4 bases from V and 3 bases from J, leaving 16 bases between. The DNA for the CDR3 is TGCGCCAGCAGCGTGTCGGCAACAGGCAAAGAGACCCAGTACTTC. Protein: CASSVSATGKETQYF.

The chain couples TRBV12-3 or TRBV12-4 to TRBJ1-3; a possible D gene is TRBD1 (5 bases). With 5 bases removed from V and 2 bases from J, the gap between germline ends came to 16 bases. CDR3 size: 16 residues. CDR3 residues: CASSHTSGLTGNTIYF. CDR3 DNA: TGTGCCAGCAGTCACACTTCGGGACTTACTGGAAACACCATATATTTT.

This clonotype was seen many times. V usage is TRBV12-3 or TRBV12-4 and J usage is TRBJ2-3, with 12 bases identical to TRBD2. V lost 6 bases to trimming and J lost 7 bases; unmatched junction nucleotides: 8. CDR3 length equals 15 residues. The DNA of the CDR3 is TGTGCCAGCAGCCCTTTGACTAGCGGGGGATATACGCAGTATTTT. It yields the protein CASSPLTSGGYTQYF.